This TCR beta chain was captured in a study of blood T cell repertoires in COVID-19. On the study more broadly: Samples representing acute and convalescent COVID-19 were sourced from the United States, Italy and Spain.

Germline lookup yields CDR1 MNHNS and CDR2 SASEGT. Trimming took 3 bases from V and 6 from J; bases not matched to a gene: 2. The CDR3 covers 12 residues. Some clones are missing from TCRdb's copy, which holds only in-frame ones; the method was immunoSEQ multiplex PCR. Among 50,000 to 55,000 clones listed, 80% to 90% were seen once. Input material: peripheral blood. The clonotype comes from a man aged 50-60 years with acute or convalescent COVID-19. V is TRBV6-1 and J is TRBJ2-7, with TRBD1 matching 7 bases. The CDR3 loop reads CASSDNRGEQYF. The CDR3 bases are TGTGCCAGCAGTGATAACAGGGGCGAGCAGTACTTC.